What follows is one TCR beta chain and its context. Trimming cost V 0 bases and J 1 base, with 10 bases left between them. Germline CDR1 is SGDLS and CDR2 is YYNGEE. This CDR3 contains 15 residues. This sample is part of a study of blood T cell repertoires in COVID-19. As for the study in general: Acute-phase and convalescent COVID-19 samples originated in the United States, Italy and Spain. T cells, B-cell-depleted T cells, or PBMCs supplied cDNA or gDNA.

Everyone who took part was about 18 to 90 years old, and they came from 24 US areas. Per the original data handling: Estimation of nucleated cell counts relied on the amplification of reference gene primers. Sequencing used immunoSEQ multiplex PCR; TCRdb keeps in-frame clones, though not all of them. That table supplies the V and J calls and clone size; D and trimming were determined from the DNA. The sample has under 150,000 clones; approximately 80% are singletons. The specimen sequenced was PBMCs or T cells enriched from blood (not recorded which). The source is a woman aged 35 to 49 who had recovered from COVID-19. The gene calls are TRBV9 and TRBJ1-1, with D hard to call. CDR3 nucleotide sequence: TGTGCCAGCAGCGTAGTCACTCGGGGGAACACTGAAGCTTTCTTT. It translates to CASSVVTRGNTEAFF.